The entry below describes one T cell receptor beta chain. Its antigen is not identified. The sample has other DNA sequences that encode this CDR3 too. The record originates from a study of beta chain features in type 1 diabetes. Regarding the study as a whole: Across all four CD4+ subsets, people with type 1 diabetes showed modestly shorter TCRB CDR3s. In cDNA sequencing, cells with high TCR expression could be over-represented. PCR might favor shorter templates, equally in patients and controls.

Germline lookup yields CDR1 MDHEN and CDR2 SYDVKM. This CDR3 has 13 amino acids. J gave up 1 base and V 6 bases, and 0 bases lay outside the gene matches. Expressed TCRB transcripts were sequenced, since all the RNA that had been isolated was reverse transcribed. Generated by immunoSEQ multiplex PCR, the TCRdb table keeps only in-frame clones and is missing some. The sample lists more than 550,000 clones, roughly 13% occurring once. The source of this sequence is a man between 18 and 35 years old with type 1 diabetes. J is TRBJ2-3 and V is TRBV28, with 8 bases lining up with TRBD1. The sequenced sample consisted of naive CD4+ T cells from blood. This CDR3 reads CASRGQGTDTQYF. In DNA form, the CDR3 reads TGTGCCAGCAGGGGACAGGGCACAGATACGCAGTATTTT.